This record concerns one TCR beta chain sequence. Its cognate antigen is unknown. Time point meaning: week 11, during vaccination. In every dose of vaccine, 300 ug of mutant IDH1 20-mer peptide was given alongside topical imiquimod. Sequenced by immunoSEQ multiplex PCR; TCRdb stores in-frame clones only, minus some. The sample contains roughly 22,000 clones, over 85% of which appear only once. V lost 6 bases to trimming and J lost 4 bases, with 10 bases between them. The CDR3 loop spans 12 amino acids. Germline CDR1 is SNHLY and CDR2 is FYNNEI. The data belong to a study of a mutant IDH1 vaccine in newly diagnosed glioma. Study information: Weeks 1, 3, 5, 7, 11, 15, 19 and 23 were when patients received their eight vaccinations.

Regarding the study as a whole: Pseudoprogression seemed unlinked to shifts in top peripheral T cell clonotypes.

Specimen: PBMCs, collected from a glioma patient whose treatment included an IDH1 peptide vaccine. The rearrangement joins TRBV2 to TRBJ2-7, with D possibly matching TRBD1 (6 bases). The receptor's source is a woman in her forties with glioma. The chain's CDR3 is CASRTGKYEQYF. CDR3 coding DNA: TGTGCCAGCAGAACAGGGAAGTACGAGCAGTACTTC.